This TCR beta chain was observed in a study of lymphopenia after photon versus proton radiotherapy. Findings of the study overall: Only patients who died were analyzed for survival; proton advantage is unproven. Under photons, naive T cells and diversity fell while effector/memory populations rose. Post-nadir TCR diversity decline inversely tracked overall survival among those who died.

Profiled with immunoSEQ multiplex PCR; TCRdb holds only in-frame clones, not every one. The sample has over 20,000 clones, around 89% seen once. This CDR3 region has 15 residues. Germline loops: CDR1 SGHTA, CDR2 FQGNSA. With V trimmed by 1 base and J by 2 bases, 4 bases remained unmatched. A remark on this clone: Antigen specificity is unknown.

V usage is TRBV7-2 and J usage is TRBJ1-2; 7 bases align to TRBD1. Sequencing was performed on peripheral blood, taken from a patient treated with proton-based radiotherapy. The TCR comes from an elderly man with esophageal cancer. The CDR3 loop is CASSLVQGGNYGYTF. CDR3 nucleotide sequence: TGTGCCAGCAGCTTAGTGCAGGGGGGGAACTATGGCTACACCTTC.